The 10 T cell receptor beta chains given below trace back to one sample, sequenced in a study of T cells in Graves' hyperthyroidism and ophthalmopathy. Amplification of TCR beta CDR3 regions was performed using RNA transcripts as template. In the first-round RT-PCR of the TCR CDR3, the HTBI primer set was used. Using its own MiXCR run on the multiplex PCR reads, TCRdb lists one record per CDR3 protein. The sample consists of around 34,000 distinct CDR3 sequences, 45% to 55% of them appearing once. Sequenced material: blood. Receptors were obtained from a woman aged 40 to 50 with Graves' ophthalmopathy.

The rearrangement uses TRBV3-1 and TRBJ1-3; D not resolved. The CDR3 has 15 residues. V lost 1 base and J 0 bases, leaving 7 bases between the germline ends. Germline V gene data show CDR1 as LGHDT and CDR2 as YNNKEL (reference sequence). In nucleotides, the CDR3 is TGTGCCAGCAGCCAAGCTACGGGCTCTGGAAACACCATATATTTT. It yields the protein CASSQATGSGNTIYF.

The chain employs TRBV11-1 and TRBJ1-1, with D possibly being TRBD1 (6 bases). Germline V gives CDR1 SGHAT, CDR2 FQDESV (reference sequence). CDR3 length equals 15 residues. V was cut by 4 bases and J by 8 bases, with 20 bases left in between. CDR3: CASSSWTERSTEAFF. As DNA, the CDR3 is TGTGCCAGCAGCTCTTGGACAGAAAGGAGTACGGAAGCTTTCTTT.

In this sample, this clonotype turned up many times. The chain employs TRBV7-9 and TRBJ2-1; 16 positions match TRBD2. Trimming took 5 bases from V and 8 from J; bases not matched to a gene: 6. The CDR3 spans 16 residues. Per the germline V gene, CDR1 is SEHNR and CDR2 is FQNEAQ (reference sequence). CDR3 bases: TGTGCCAGCAGCCCCCCGGGACTAGCGGGAGGGGATGAGCAGTTCTTC. The encoded protein is CASSPPGLAGGDEQFF.

This clonotype is a singleton in its sample. The J gene is TRBJ2-7, the V gene TRBV4-3; D is tentatively TRBD1 or TRBD2 (6 bases each). V was pared by 8 bases and J by 4 bases, with 21 bases between. Germline V gene data show CDR1 as LGHNA and CDR2 as YSLEER. The CDR3 is made up of 15 amino acids. Written as DNA, the CDR3 is TGCGCCAGCGGCTTGAGTTGGGGGGCGGGATACGAGCAGTACTTC. Protein sequence: CASGLSWGAGYEQYF.

CDR3 in DNA: TGCAGTGCTACTGCCGGGACAGGGGGACGGGAGCAGTACTTC. Translating gives CSATAGTGGREQYF. The J gene is TRBJ2-7, the V gene TRBV20-1; 11 bases match TRBD1. With 4 bases clipped from V and 7 bases from J, the junction kept 9 bases outside the gene matches. In germline, CDR1 is DFQATT, CDR2 SNEGSKA (reference sequence). The CDR3 length is 14 residues.

This chain's CDR3 is CSARSMTSGQEDTQYF. The CDR3 nucleotides read TGCAGTGCTAGATCTATGACTAGCGGGCAGGAAGATACGCAGTATTTT. This chain uses TRBV20-1 with TRBJ2-3; TRBD2 aligns across 10 bases. The CDR3 is 16 residues long. V gave up 2 bases and J gave up 5 bases; unmatched junction bases: 10. Germline CDR1 reads DFQATT; CDR2 reads SNEGSKA (reference sequence).

Worth noting for this clonotype: This likely comes from a read error, as the CDR3 has no conserved phenylalanine or tryptophan at its end. V is TRBV7-6 and J is TRBJ2-5, with D perhaps matching TRBD2 (5 bases). CDR3 length equals 15 residues. Trimming removed 4 bases from V and 5 bases from J, with 17 bases in between. Germline assignment: CDR1 SGHVS and CDR2 FNYEAQ. CDR3 nucleotides: TGTGCCAGCAGCTCGAGACTATTCGTGGGGGAGACCCAGTACTTA. Its translation is CASSSRLFVGETQYL.

This chain uses TRBV12-3 or TRBV12-4 with TRBJ1-2; no firm D call. V lost 3 bases, J lost 4 bases, and 12 bases lay in between. This CDR3 has 14 residues. Written as DNA, the CDR3 is TGTGCCAGCAGTTTGGCAGGTCTGGGCTATGGCTACACCTTC. The encoded protein is CASSLAGLGYGYTF.

This clonotype was found many times. This rearrangement joins TRBV3-1 to TRBJ2-7; 7 bases match TRBD1. The junction had 5 bases not matched to a gene; V was cut back by 4 bases and J by 2 bases. Germline V gives CDR1 LGHDT, CDR2 YNNKEL (reference sequence). The CDR3 has 14 amino acids. The CDR3 here is CASSLQGQAYEQYF. CDR3 bases: TGTGCCAGCAGCCTACAGGGGCAGGCCTACGAGCAGTACTTC.

Turning to this clonotype: The conserved final phenylalanine or tryptophan is absent from the CDR3, which likely points to a read error. Because the CDR3's place on the DNA is in doubt, the DNA is left out and the CDR3 is given as listed by TCRdb. V is TRBV20-1 and J is TRBJ2-1; TRBD2 is the table's D call and was not checked against the DNA. CDR1 and CDR2 (germline): DFQATT, SNEGSKA (reference sequence). A total of 10 residues make up the CDR3, ends included. CDR3 amino acids: CSASWSGRAL.